This T cell receptor beta chain emerged from a study of molecular identifiers for immune sequencing clone quantification. Notes on the study in general: Clones of above 20 RNA copies carried over 99% of effector molecules; in naive cells they carried under 1%.

This clonotype was counted many times. Its antigen remains unidentified. In TCRdb, the PCR reads were re-called with MiXCR into one record per CDR3 protein. The sample has approximately 670,000 distinct CDR3 sequences; about 20% are singletons. This CDR3 spans 15 amino acids. V gave up 5 bases and J gave up 1 base, with 14 bases separating them. Germline lookup yields CDR1 MNHGY and CDR2 SVAAGI. Sequences were obtained from naive CD8+ T cells from blood, with Jurkat cell RNA spiked in. Indicated subset: FACS-sorted CD8+CD4-CCR7+CD45RA+ naive T cells. The chain is built from TRBV6-9 and TRBJ2-5, with D perhaps given as TRBD1 or TRBD2 (6 bases each). The sequence derives from a human donor in good health. Some libraries in this study had Jurkat cell RNA spiked in. The CDR3 nucleotides are TGTGCCAGCAGTAACGACAAGGGGGGCCAAGAGACCCAGTACTTC. It encodes CASSNDKGGQETQYF.